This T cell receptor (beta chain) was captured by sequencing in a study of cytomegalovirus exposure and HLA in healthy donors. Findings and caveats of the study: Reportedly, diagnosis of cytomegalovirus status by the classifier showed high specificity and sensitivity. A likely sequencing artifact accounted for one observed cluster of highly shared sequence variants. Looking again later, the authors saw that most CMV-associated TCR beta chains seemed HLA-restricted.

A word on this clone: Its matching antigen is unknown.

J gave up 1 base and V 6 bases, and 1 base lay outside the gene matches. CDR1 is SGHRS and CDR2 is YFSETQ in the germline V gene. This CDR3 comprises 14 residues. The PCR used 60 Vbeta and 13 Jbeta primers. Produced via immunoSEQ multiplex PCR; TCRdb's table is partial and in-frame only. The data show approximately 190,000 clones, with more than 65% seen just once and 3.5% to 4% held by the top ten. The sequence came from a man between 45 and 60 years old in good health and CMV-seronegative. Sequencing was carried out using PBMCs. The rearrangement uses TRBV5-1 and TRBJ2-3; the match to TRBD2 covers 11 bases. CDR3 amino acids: CASNSGGGTDTQYF. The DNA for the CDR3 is TGCGCCAGCAATAGCGGGGGGGGCACAGATACGCAGTATTTT.